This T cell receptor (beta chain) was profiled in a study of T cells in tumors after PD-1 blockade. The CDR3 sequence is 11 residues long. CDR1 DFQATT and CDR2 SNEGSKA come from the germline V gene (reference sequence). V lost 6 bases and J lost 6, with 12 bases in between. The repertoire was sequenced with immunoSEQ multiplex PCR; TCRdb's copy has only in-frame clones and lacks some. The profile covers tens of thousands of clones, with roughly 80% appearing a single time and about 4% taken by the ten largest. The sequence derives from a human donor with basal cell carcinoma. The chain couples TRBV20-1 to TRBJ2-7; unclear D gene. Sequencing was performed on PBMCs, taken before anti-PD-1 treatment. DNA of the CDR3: TGCAGTGCCGACTCGGGTTCCGAGCAGTACTTC. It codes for CSADSGSEQYF.